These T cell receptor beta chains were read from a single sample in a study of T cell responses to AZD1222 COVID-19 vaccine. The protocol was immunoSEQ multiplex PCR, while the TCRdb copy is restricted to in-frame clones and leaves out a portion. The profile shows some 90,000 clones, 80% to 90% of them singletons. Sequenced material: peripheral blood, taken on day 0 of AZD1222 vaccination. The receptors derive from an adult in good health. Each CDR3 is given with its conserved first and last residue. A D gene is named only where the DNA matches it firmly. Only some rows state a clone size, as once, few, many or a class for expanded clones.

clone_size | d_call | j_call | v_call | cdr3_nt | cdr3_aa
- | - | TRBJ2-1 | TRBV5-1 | TGCGCCAGCAGCTTGGTCCCAGCGGGCAATGAGCAGTTCTTC | CASSLVPAGNEQFF
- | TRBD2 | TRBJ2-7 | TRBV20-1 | TGCAGTGCTAGTGCGGGAGAGATGGGCTACGAGCAGTACTTC | CSASAGEMGYEQYF
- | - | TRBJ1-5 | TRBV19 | TGTGCCAGTAGTACTGAGGGTCGGGGTGGCAATCAGCCCCAGCATTTT | CASSTEGRGGNQPQHF
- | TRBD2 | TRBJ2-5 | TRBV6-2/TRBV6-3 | TGTGCCAGCAGTGGGAGGGGAGAGACCCAGTACTTC | CASSGRGETQYF
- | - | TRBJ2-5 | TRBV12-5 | TGTGCTAGTGGTCCCAATCTAGGAAGGGAGACCCAGTACTTC | CASGPNLGRETQYF
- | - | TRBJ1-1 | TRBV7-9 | TGTGCCAGCAGCCTCGCCCAAATGGCTTTCTTT | CASSLAQMAFF
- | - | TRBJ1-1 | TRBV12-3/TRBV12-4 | TGTGCCAGCAGTTTAGGCAGGGAAGCTGAAGCTTTCTTT | CASSLGREAEAFF
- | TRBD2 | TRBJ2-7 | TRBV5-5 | TGTGCCAGCAGCTTGGCCGTCTTGGGGGGGTCGGACGAGCAGTACTTC | CASSLAVLGGSDEQYF
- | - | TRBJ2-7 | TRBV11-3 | TGTGCCAGCAGCTTAGGAGGGGAAGAATCGGGTCAGCAGTACTTC | CASSLGGEESGQQYF
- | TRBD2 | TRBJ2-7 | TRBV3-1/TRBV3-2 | TGTGCCAGCACCTCCGGACCGGGACTAGCGGGTGGCGCCTACGAGCAGTACTTC | CASTSGPGLAGGAYEQYF
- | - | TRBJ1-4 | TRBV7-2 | TGTGCCAGCAGCTCTGGACTTGGCGAAAAACTGTTTTTT | CASSSGLGEKLFF
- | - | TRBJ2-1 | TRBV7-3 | TGTGCCAGCAGCCACGGACAAGGAATTAACAATGAGCAGTTCTTC | CASSHGQGINNEQFF
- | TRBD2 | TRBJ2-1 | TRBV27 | TGTGCCAGCAGTTCGGGACTAGCGGCTAATGAGCAGTTCTTC | CASSSGLAANEQFF
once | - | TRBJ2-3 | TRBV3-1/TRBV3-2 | TGTGCCAGCAGCCGCCGCGTCGGGAGCACAGATACGCAGTATTTT | CASSRRVGSTDTQYF
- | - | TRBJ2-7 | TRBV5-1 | TGCGCCAGCAGCTTGTTATTCGGGACCGAGGTCCGCGAGCAGTACTTC | CASSLLFGTEVREQYF
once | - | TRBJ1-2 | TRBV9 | TGTGCCAGCAGCGCTTATCTACAGGGAAATGGCTACACCTTC | CASSAYLQGNGYTF
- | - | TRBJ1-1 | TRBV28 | TGTGCCAGCAGTTTAAGCCAGACAGCTAACACTGAAGCTTTCTTT | CASSLSQTANTEAFF
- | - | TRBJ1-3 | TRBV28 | TGTGCCAGCAGTTCTATGGACTTCGCCTCTGGAAACACCATATATTTT | CASSSMDFASGNTIYF
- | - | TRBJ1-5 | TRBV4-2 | TGTGCCAGCAGCCAAAAGTGGACAGACAATCAGCCCCAGCATTTT | CASSQKWTDNQPQHF
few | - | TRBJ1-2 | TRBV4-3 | TGCGCCAGCAGCCAAGATAGGGGTGGCGGCTACACCTTC | CASSQDRGGGYTF
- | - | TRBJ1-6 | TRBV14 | TGTGCCAGCAGCCAAGATTGGCGGAATTCACCCCTCCACTTT | CASSQDWRNSPLHF
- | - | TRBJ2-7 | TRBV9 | TGTGCCAGCAGCCCTTCGGATGCGTCCTACTCCTACGAGCAGTACTTC | CASSPSDASYSYEQYF